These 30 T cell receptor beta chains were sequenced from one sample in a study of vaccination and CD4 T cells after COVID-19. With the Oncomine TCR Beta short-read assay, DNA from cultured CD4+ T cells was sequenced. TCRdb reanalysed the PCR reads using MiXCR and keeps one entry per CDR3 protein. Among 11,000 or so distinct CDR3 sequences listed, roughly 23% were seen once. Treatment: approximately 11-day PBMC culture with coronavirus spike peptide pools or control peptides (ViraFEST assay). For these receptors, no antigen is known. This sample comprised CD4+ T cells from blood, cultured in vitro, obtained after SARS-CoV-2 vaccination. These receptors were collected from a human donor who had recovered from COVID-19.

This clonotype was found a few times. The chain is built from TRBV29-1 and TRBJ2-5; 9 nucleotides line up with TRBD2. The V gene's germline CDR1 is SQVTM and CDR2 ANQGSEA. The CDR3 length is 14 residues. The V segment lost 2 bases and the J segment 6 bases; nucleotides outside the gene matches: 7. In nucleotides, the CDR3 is TGCAGCGTTGAATCGGCGGGAGGGGGAAAGACCCAGTACTTC. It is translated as CSVESAGGGKTQYF.

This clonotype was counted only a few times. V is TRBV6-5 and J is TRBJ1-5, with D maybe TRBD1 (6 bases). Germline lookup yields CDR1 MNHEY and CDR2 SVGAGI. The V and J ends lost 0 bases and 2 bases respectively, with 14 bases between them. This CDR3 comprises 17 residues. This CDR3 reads CASSYSGGAPGNQPQHF. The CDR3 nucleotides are TGTGCCAGCAGTTACTCTGGGGGGGCGCCAGGCAATCAGCCCCAGCATTTT.

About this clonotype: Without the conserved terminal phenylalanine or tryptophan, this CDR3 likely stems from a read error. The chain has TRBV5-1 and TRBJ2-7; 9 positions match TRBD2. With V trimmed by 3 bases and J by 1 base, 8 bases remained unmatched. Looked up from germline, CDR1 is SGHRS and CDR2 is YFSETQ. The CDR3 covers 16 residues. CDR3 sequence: CASSSAGLAESYEQYL. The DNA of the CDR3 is TGCGCCAGCAGCTCCGCGGGACTAGCCGAATCCTACGAGCAGTACTTA.

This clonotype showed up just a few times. The CDR3 DNA reads TGTGCCAGCAGCCAGATAAAGATCATCGGAGAGACCCAGTACTTC. It encodes CASSQIKIIGETQYF. The chain uses TRBV14 and TRBJ2-5; D is uncertain. Germline V gives CDR1 SGHDN, CDR2 FVKESK. This CDR3 has 15 amino acids. With 3 bases removed from V and 4 bases from J, the gap between germline ends came to 15 bases.

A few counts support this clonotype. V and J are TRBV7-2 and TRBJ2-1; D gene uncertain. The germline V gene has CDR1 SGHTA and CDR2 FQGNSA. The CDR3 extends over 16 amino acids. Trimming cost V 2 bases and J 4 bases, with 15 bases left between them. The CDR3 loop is CASSLSSVVGYNEQFF. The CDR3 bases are TGTGCCAGCAGCTTATCCTCTGTTGTGGGATACAATGAGCAGTTCTTC. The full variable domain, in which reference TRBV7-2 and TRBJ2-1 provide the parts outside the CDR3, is GAGVSQSPSNKVTEKGKDVELRCDPISGHTALYWYRQSLGQGLEFLIYFQGNSAPDKSGLPSDRFSAERTGGSVSTLTIQRTQQEDSAVYLCASSLSSVVGYNEQFFGPGTRLTVL.

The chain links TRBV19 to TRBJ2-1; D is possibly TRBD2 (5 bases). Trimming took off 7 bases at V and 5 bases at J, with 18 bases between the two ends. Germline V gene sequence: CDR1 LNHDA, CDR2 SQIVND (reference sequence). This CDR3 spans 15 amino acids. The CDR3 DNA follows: TGTGCCAGTAATGCACTAGTAGCAGTGAACAATGAGCAGTTCTTC. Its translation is CASNALVAVNNEQFF.

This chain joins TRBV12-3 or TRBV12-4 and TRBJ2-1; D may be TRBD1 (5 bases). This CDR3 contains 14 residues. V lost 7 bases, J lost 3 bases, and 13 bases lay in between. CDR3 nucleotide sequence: TGTGCCAGCAAGTTCCAGGGCCGCTACAATGAGCAGTTCTTC. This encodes CASKFQGRYNEQFF.

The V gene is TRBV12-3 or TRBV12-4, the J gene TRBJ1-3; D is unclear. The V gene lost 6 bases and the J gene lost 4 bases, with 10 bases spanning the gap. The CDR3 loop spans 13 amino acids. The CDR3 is CASSPSRGNTIYF. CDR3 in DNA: TGTGCCAGCAGCCCGTCGAGGGGAAACACCATATATTTT.

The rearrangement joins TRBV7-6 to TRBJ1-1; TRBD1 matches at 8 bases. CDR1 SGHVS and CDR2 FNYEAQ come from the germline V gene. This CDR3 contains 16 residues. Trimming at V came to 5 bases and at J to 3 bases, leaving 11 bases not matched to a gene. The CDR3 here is CASSQWQGAVDTEAFF. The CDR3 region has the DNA TGTGCCAGCAGCCAGTGGCAGGGGGCTGTGGACACTGAAGCTTTCTTT.

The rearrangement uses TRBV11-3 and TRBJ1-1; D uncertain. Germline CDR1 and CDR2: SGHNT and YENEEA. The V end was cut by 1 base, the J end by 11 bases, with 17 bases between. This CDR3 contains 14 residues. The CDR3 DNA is TGTGCCAGCAGCTTAGGTGGCAGCCCTGGTACGGCTTTCTTT. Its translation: CASSLGGSPGTAFF.

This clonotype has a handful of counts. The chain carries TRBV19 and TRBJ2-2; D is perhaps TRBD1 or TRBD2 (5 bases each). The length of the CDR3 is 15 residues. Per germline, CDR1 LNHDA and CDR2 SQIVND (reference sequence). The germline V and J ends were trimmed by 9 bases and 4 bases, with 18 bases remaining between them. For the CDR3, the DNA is TGTGCCAGCTCCGGGACGTTAGGTCCCACCGGGGAGCTGTTTTTT. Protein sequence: CASSGTLGPTGELFF.

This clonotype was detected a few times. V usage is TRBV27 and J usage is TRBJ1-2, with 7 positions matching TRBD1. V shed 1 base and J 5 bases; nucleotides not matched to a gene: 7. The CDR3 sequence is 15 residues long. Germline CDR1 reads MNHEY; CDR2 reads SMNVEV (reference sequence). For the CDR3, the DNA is TGTGCCAGCAGTTTATTGACAGGGAGGGGGTATGGCTACACCTTC. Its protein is CASSLLTGRGYGYTF.

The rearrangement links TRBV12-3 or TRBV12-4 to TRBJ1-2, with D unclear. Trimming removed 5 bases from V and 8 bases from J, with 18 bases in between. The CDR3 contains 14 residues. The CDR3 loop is CASSLSTGPGGYTF. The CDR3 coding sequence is TGTGCCAGCAGTCTTAGCACCGGCCCTGGGGGCTACACCTTC.

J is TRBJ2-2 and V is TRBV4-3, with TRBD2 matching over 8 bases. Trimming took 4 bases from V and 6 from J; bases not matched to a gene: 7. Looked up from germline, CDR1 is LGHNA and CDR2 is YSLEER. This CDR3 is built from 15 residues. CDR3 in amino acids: CASSRVGTRAGELFF. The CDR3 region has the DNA TGCGCCAGCAGCCGAGTGGGGACTAGGGCCGGGGAGCTGTTTTTT.

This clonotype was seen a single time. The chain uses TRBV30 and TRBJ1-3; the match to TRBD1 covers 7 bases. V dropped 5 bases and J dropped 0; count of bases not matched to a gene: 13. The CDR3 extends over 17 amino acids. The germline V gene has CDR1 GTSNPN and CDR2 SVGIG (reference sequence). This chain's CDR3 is CAWGQDPGRGSGNTIYF. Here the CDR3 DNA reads TGTGCCTGGGGACAGGACCCGGGTAGGGGCTCTGGAAACACCATATATTTT.

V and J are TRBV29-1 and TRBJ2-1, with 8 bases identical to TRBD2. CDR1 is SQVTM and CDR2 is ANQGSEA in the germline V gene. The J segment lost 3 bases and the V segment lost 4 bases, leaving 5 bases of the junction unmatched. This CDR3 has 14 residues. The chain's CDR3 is CSVASSGYYNEQFF. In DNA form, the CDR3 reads TGCAGCGTTGCGTCTAGCGGGTACTACAATGAGCAGTTCTTC.

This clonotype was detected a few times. In DNA, the CDR3 is TGTGCCAGCAGCTTAGTGGACAGGCTTAGCACAGATACGCAGTATTTT. Encoded protein: CASSLVDRLSTDTQYF. The rearrangement links TRBV7-2 to TRBJ2-3, with 7 bases fitting TRBD1. CDR3 length: 16 residues. CDR1 and CDR2 (germline): SGHTA, FQGNSA. Trimming removed 1 base from V and 0 bases from J; junction bases left unmatched: 4.

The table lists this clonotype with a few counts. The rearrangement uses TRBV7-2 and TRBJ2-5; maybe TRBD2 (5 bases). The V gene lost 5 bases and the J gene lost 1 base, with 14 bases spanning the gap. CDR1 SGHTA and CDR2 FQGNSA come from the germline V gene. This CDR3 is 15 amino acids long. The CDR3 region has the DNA TGTGCCAGCAGCATTGGAGGTCGGAGCCAAGAGACCCAGTACTTC. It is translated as CASSIGGRSQETQYF.

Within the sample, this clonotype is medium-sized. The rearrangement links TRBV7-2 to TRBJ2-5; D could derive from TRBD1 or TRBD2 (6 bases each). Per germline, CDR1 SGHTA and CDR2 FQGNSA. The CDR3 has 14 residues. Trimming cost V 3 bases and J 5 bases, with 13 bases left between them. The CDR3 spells CASSLTGARETQYF. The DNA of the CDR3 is TGTGCCAGCAGCTTGACGGGGGCCAGGGAGACCCAGTACTTC.

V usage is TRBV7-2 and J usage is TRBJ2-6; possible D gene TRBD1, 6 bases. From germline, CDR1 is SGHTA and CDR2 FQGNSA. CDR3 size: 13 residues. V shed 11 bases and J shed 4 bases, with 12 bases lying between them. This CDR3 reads CAVRQVGANVLTF. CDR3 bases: TGTGCCGTCAGACAGGTCGGGGCCAACGTCCTGACTTTC. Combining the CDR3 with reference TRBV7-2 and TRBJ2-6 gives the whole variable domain GAGVSQSPSNKVTEKGKDVELRCDPISGHTALYWYRQSLGQGLEFLIYFQGNSAPDKSGLPSDRFSAERTGGSVSTLTIQRTQQEDSAVYLCAVRQVGANVLTFGAGSRLTVL.

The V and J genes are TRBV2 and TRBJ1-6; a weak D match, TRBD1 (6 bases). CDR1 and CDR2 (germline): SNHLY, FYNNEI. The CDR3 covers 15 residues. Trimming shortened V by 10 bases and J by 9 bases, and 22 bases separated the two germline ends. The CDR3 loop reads CATQGTPFTISPLHF. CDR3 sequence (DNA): TGTGCCACCCAGGGGACCCCCTTTACAATTTCACCCCTCCACTTT.

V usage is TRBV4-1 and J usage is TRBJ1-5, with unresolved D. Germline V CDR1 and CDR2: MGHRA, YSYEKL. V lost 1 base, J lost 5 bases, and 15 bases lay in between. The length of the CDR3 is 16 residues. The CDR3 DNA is TGCGCCAGCAGCCAAGTCGACATGGGGATGTATCAGCCCCAGCATTTT. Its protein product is CASSQVDMGMYQPQHF.

This CDR3 reads CASSPRDYGYTF. Written as DNA, the CDR3 is TGTGCCAGCTCACCCCGGGACTATGGCTACACCTTC. V is TRBV18 and J is TRBJ1-2; D not resolved. V lost 3 bases and J lost 3, with 5 bases in between. From germline, CDR1 is KGHSH and CDR2 LQKENI. This CDR3 contains 12 residues.

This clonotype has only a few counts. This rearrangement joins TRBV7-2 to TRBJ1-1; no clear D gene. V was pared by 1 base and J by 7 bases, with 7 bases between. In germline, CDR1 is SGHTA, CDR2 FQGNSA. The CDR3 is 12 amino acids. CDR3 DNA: TGTGCCAGCAGCTTAGGGTGGCGTGAAGCTTTCTTT. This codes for CASSLGWREAFF.

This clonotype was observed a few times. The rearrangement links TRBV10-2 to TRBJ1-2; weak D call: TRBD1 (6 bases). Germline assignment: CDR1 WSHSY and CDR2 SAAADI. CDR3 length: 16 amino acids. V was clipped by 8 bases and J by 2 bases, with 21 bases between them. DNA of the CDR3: TGCGCCAGCCTACCCCGGGCAGGGGATCCAAACTATGGCTACACCTTC. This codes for CASLPRAGDPNYGYTF.

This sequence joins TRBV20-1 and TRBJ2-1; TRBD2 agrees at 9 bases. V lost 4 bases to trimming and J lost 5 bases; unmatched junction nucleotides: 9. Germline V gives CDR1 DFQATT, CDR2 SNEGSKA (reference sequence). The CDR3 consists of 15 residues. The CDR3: CSANLRGRADNEQFF. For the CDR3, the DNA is TGCAGTGCTAATTTGCGCGGGAGGGCTGACAATGAGCAGTTCTTC.

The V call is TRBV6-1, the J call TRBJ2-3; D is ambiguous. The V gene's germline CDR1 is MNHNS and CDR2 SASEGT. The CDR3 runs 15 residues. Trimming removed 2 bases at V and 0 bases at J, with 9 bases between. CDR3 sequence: CASSEIHISTDTQYF. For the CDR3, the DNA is TGTGCCAGCAGTGAAATTCATATCAGCACAGATACGCAGTATTTT.

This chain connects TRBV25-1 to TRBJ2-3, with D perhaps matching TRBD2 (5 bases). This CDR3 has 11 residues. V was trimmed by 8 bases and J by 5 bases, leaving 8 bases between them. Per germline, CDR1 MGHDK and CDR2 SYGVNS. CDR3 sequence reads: CASGRGDTQYF. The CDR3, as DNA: TGTGCCAGCGGCCGGGGAGATACGCAGTATTTT.

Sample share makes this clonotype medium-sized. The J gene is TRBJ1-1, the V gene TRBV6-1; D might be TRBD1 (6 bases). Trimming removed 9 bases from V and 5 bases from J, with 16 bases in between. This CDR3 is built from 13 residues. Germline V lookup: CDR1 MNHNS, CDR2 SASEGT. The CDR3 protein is CASRLQGPTEAFF. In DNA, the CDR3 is TGTGCCAGTAGATTGCAGGGGCCGACTGAAGCTTTCTTT.

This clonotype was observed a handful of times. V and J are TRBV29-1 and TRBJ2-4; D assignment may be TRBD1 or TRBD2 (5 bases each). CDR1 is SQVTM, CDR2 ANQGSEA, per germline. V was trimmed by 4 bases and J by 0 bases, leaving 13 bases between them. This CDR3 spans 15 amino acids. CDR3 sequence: CSVGGANLAKNIQYF. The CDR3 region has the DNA TGCAGCGTTGGAGGGGCCAACCTAGCCAAAAACATTCAGTACTTC.